This TCR beta chain was sequenced during a study of blood T cell repertoires in COVID-19. The CDR3 covers 15 residues. The germline V gene encodes CDR1 SGHDT and CDR2 YYEEEE. V dropped 5 bases and J dropped 6; count of bases not matched to a gene: 9. The assay was immunoSEQ multiplex PCR, and TCRdb's table has in-frame clones only and misses some. The data hold approximately 270,000 clones, with around 82% observed a single time. This sequence originates from a person between 65 and 80 years old with COVID-19, enrolled during active disease. The sample comprised peripheral blood. The chain joins TRBV5-6 to TRBJ2-7; 12 positions agree with TRBD1. CDR3 in DNA: TGTGCCAGCAGTTTACCGGGACAGGGGGCTGTCGAGCAGTACTTC. Encoded protein: CASSLPGQGAVEQYF.